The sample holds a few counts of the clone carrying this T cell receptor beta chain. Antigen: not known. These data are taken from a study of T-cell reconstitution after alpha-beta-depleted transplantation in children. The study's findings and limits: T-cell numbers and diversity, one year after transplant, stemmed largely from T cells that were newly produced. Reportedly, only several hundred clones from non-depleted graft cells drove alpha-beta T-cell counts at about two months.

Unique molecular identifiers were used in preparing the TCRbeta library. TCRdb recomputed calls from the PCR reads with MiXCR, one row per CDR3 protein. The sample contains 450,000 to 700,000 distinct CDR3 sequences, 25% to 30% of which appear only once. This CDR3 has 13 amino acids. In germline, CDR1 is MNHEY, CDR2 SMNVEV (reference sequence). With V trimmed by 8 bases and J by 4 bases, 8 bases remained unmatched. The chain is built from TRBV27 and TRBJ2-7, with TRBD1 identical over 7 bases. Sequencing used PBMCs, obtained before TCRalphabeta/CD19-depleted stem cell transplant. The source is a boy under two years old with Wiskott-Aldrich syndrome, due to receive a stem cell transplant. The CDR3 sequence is CASGNRGLYEQYF. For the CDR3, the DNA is TGTGCCAGCGGAAACAGGGGTCTTTACGAGCAGTACTTC.